Here is one T cell receptor beta chain with its context. Its antigen target is currently unknown. The input lacks base qualities; no much larger clone sits a single base away. This sample is drawn from a study of blood T cell repertoires in COVID-19 (dated by TCRdb to 2019 to 2021). For the study in its entirety: Collaborator samples came from the United States, Italy and Spain and covered acute and convalescent phases of COVID-19. The material from the prospective study consisted of cDNA or gDNA derived from T cells, B-cell-depleted T cells, or PBMCs. Subjects who had been exposed to COVID-19, were actively infected with it, or had recovered from it provided the deeply sampled blood TCRbeta repertoires that made up the dataset. The repertoires were released in a freely available public database meant as a resource for research on the immune response to SARS-CoV-2. The samples were drawn from two sources: the first 160 participants of the ongoing ImmuneRACE study, and some 1,300 subjects contributed by 6 global collaborators. Nearly every sample came with metadata listing a de-identified subject ID, COVID-19 status, age in years and sex. Where available, HLA class I and class II types were obtained from metadata supplied by the sample provider rather than from assay-based typing. The paper's findings and limits, for the study overall: The quantity of clinical and demographic metadata differed by source and by participant and was supplied without curation.

Enrolling through a virtual design, the prospective study's participants ranged in age from roughly 18 to 90 years and lived across some 22 United States geographic areas. To assign participants to cohorts, the prospective study relied on clinical history that participants themselves reported in a screening survey and a study questionnaire. ImmuneRACE Cohort 3 recovered participants were defined by two consecutive negative NP/OP PCR tests, healthcare professional clearance, or symptom resolution. Each participant in the prospective study had whole blood, serum and a nasopharyngeal or oropharyngeal swab collected by mobile phlebotomists. Additional blood draws and questionnaires over a 2-month period could optionally be provided by prospective study participants. Before DNA extraction, blood samples from the prospective study were shipped at room temperature or frozen. TCRbeta CDR3 regions were amplified from genomic DNA using the immunoSEQ Assay, a bias-controlled multiplex PCR. The authors' pipeline ran thus. The number of nucleated cells in each sample was estimated by amplification of reference gene primers within the assay. Sequence reads were collapsed and filtered to measure the absolute abundance of every unique TCRbeta CDR3 rearrangement. Productive Simpson clonality was computed per sample as the square root of Simpson's diversity index over productive rearrangements. TCRdb mirrors the immuneACCESS table, restricted to in-frame sequences. Some clones are absent from its copies; in checked studies, under half trace to an unresolved V gene, and the reason for the others is unknown. That table supplies the V and J calls and clone size; D and trimming were determined from the DNA. A total of fewer than 450,000 clones appear in this sample, 88% of them only once. About 1.1% of the sample comes from the top ten.

Sequenced: PBMCs or T cells enriched from blood (not recorded which). The clonotype originates from a woman between 18 and 30 years old who had recovered from COVID-19.

CDR3 reads: CASSLQHHSTDTQYF. The DNA sequence reads TGTGCCAGCAGCTTACAACACCATAGCACAGATACGCAGTATTTT. This chain joins TRBV11-3 to TRBJ2-3; there is no confident call for the D gene. The germline V gene provides CDR1 SGHNT and CDR2 YENEEA. V lost 2 bases and J lost 0 bases; the stretch between them is 9 bases long. Its CDR3 holds 15 amino acids, cysteine through phenylalanine. Only the CDR3 region is kept as DNA, spanning 45 bases read in frame from base 1.